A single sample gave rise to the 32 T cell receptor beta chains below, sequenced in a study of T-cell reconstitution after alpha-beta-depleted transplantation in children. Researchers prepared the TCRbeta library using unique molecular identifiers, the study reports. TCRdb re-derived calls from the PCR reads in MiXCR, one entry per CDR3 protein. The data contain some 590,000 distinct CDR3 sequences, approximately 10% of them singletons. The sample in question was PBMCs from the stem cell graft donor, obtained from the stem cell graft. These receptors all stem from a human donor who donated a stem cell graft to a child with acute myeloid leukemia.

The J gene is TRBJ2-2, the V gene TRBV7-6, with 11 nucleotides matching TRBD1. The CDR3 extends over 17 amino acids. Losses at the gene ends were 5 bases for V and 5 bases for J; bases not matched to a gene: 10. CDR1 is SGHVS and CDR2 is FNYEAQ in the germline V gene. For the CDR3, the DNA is TGTGCCAGCAGCACCCGGACAGGGGGCGGGTATACCGGGGAGCTGTTTTTT. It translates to CASSTRTGGGYTGELFF.

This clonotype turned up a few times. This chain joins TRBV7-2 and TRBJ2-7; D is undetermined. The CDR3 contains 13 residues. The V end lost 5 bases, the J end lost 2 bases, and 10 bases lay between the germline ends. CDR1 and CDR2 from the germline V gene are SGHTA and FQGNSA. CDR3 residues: CASSQPQTYEQYF. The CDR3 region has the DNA TGTGCCAGCAGCCAACCCCAAACCTACGAGCAGTACTTC.

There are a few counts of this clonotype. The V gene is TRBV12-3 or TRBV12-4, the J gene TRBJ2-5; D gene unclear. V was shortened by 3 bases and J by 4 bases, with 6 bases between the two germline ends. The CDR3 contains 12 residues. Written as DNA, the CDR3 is TGTGCCAGCAGTTTTTTGATAGAGACCCAGTACTTC. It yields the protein CASSFLIETQYF.

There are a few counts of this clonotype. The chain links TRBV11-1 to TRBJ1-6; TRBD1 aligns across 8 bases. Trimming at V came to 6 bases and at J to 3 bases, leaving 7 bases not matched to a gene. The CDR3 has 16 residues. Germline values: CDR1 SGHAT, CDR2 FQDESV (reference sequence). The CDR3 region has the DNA TGTGCCAGCAGAGAATCCGGACAGGGCTATAATTCACCCCTCCACTTT. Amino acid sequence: CASRESGQGYNSPLHF. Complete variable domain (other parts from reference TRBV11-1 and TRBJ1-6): EAEVAQSPRYKITEKSQAVAFWCDPISGHATLYWYRQILGQGPELLVQFQDESVVDDSQLPKDRFSAERLKGVDSTLKIQPAELGDSAMYLCASRESGQGYNSPLHFGNGTRLTVT.

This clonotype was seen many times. CDR3 DNA sequence: TGTGCCAGCAGCGTAGGAACAGGGGGCTGGCGGAGCGAGCAGTACTTC. This sequence encodes CASSVGTGGWRSEQYF. This chain joins TRBV9 and TRBJ2-7; TRBD1 matches at 9 bases. The CDR3 extends over 16 amino acids. Losses at the gene ends were 0 bases for V and 6 bases for J; bases not matched to a gene: 10. Per germline, CDR1 SGDLS and CDR2 YYNGEE. Full variable domain (rest looked up from reference TRBV9 and TRBJ2-7): DSGVTQTPKHLITATGQRVTLRCSPRSGDLSVYWYQQSLDQGLQFLIQYYNGEERAKGNILERFSAQQFPDLHSELNLSSLELGDSALYFCASSVGTGGWRSEQYFGPGTRLTVT.

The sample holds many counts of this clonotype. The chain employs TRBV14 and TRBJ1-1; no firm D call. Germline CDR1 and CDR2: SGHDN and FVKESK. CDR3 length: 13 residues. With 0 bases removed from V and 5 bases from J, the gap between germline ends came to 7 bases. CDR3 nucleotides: TGTGCCAGCAGCCAAGAGAGGGTAACTGAAGCTTTCTTT. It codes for CASSQERVTEAFF. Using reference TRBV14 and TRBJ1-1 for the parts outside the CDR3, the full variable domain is EAGVTQFPSHSVIEKGQTVTLRCDPISGHDNLYWYRRVMGKEIKFLLHFVKESKQDESGMPNNRFLAERTGGTYSTLKVQPAELEDSGVYFCASSQERVTEAFFGQGTRLTVV.

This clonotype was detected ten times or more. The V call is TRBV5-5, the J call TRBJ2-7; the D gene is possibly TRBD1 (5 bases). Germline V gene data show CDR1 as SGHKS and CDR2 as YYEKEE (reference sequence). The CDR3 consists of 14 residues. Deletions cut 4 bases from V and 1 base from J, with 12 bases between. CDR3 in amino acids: CASSDPGNSYEQYF. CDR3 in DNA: TGTGCCAGCAGCGATCCAGGGAATTCCTACGAGCAGTACTTC.

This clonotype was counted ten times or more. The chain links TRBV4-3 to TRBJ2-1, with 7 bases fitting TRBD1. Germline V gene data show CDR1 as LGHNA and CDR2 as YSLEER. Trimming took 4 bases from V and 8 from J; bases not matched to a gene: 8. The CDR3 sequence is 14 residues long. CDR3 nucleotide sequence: TGCGCCAGCAGCCGGCGACAGGGAAGGGATGAGCAGTTCTTC. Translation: CASSRRQGRDEQFF.

The CDR3 spells CATSDPNRDRKTQYF. The CDR3 DNA sequence: TGTGCCACCAGTGACCCAAACAGGGATAGGAAGACCCAGTACTTC. The chain uses TRBV24-1 and TRBJ2-5, with a tentative D call TRBD1 (6 bases). The CDR3 consists of 15 residues. Trimming pared 4 bases from V and 6 bases from J, leaving 17 bases between. The germline gives CDR1 KGHDR, CDR2 SFDVKD.

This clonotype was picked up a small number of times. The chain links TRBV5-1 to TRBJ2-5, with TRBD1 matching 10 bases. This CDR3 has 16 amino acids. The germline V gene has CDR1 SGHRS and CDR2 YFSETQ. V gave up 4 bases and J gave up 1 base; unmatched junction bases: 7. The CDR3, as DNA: TGCGCCAGCAGCGACGGGACAGGGGCTATCCAAGAGACCCAGTACTTC. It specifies CASSDGTGAIQETQYF.

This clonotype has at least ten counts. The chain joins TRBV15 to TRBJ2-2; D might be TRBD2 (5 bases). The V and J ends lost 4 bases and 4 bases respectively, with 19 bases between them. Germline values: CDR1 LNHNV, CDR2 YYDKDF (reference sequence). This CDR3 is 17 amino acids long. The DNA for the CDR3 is TGTGCCACCAGCACCCAGATGGGCCCGGGGAGCACCGGGGAGCTGTTTTTT. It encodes CATSTQMGPGSTGELFF.

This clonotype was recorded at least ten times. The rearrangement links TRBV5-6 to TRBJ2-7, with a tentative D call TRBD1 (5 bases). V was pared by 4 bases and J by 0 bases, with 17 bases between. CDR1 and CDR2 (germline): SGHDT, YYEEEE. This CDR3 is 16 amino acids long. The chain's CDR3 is CASSTGLLKSSYEQYF. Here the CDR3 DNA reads TGTGCCAGCAGCACAGGCCTTCTAAAAAGCTCCTACGAGCAGTACTTC. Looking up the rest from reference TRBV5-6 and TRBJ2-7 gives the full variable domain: DAGVTQSPTHLIKTRGQQVTLRCSPKSGHDTVSWYQQALGQGPQFIFQYYEEEERQRGNFPDRFSGHQFPNYSSELNVNALLLGDSALYLCASSTGLLKSSYEQYFGPGTRLTVT.

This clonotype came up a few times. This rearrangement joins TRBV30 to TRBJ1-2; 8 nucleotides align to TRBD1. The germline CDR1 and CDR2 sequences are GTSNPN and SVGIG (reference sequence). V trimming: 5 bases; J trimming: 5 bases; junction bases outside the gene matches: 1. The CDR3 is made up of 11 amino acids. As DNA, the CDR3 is TGTGCCTGGGGACAGGGATATGGCTACACCTTC. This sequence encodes CAWGQGYGYTF.

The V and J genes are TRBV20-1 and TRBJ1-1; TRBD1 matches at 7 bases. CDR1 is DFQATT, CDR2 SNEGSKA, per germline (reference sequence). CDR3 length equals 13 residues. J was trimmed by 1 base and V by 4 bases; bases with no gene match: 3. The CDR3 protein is CSANRDRNTEAFF. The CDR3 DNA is TGCAGTGCTAATAGGGACAGGAACACTGAAGCTTTCTTT.

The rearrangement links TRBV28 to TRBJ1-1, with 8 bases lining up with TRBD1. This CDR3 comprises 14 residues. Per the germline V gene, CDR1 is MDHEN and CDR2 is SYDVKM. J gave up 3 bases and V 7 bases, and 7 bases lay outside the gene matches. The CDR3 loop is CASTTTGAYTEAFF. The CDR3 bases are TGTGCCAGCACCACGACAGGGGCATACACTGAAGCTTTCTTT.

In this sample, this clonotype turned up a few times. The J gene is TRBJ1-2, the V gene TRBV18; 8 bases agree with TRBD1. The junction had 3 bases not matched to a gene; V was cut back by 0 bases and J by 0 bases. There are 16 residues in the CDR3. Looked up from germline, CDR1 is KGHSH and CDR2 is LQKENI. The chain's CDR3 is CASSPPEQGANYGYTF. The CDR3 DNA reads TGTGCCAGCTCACCACCCGAACAGGGGGCTAACTATGGCTACACCTTC.

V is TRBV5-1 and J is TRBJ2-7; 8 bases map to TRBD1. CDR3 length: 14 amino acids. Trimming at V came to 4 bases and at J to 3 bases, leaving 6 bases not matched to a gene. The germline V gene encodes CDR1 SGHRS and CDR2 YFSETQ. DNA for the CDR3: TGCGCCAGCAGCCCTCGGGGACAGGACTACGAGCAGTACTTC. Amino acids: CASSPRGQDYEQYF.

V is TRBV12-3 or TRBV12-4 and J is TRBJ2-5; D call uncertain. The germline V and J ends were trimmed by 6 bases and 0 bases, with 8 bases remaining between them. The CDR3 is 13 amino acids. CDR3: CASRTTYQETQYF. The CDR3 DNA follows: TGTGCCAGCAGGACCACTTACCAAGAGACCCAGTACTTC.

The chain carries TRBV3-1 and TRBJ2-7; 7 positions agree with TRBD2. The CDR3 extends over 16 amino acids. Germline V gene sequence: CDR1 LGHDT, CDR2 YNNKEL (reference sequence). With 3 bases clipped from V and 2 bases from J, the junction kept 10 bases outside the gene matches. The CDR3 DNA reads TGTGCCAGCAGCCATTCGCCCGGACTAGTGGCCTACGAGCAGTACTTC. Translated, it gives CASSHSPGLVAYEQYF.

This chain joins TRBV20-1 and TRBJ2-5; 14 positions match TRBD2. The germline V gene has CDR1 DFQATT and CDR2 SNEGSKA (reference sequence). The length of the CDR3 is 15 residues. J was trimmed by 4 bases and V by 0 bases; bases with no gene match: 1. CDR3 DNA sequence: TGCAGTGCTAGAGAGACTAGCGGGAGGGGAGAGACCCAGTACTTC. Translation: CSARETSGRGETQYF.

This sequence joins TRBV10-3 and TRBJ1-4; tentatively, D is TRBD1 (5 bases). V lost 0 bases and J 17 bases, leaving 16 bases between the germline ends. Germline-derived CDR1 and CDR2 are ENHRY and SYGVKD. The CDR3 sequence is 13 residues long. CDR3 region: CAISESRDGHNFF. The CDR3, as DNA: TGTGCCATCAGTGAGTCGAGGGACGGCCATAACTTTTTT.

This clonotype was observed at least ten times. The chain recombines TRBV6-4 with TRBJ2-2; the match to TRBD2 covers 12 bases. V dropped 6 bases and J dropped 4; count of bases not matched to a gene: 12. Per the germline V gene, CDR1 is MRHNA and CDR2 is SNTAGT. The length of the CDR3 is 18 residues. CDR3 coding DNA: TGTGCCAGCAGAAGGTCGACTAGCGGGGGATTGAGCACCGGGGAGCTGTTTTTT. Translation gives CASRRSTSGGLSTGELFF.

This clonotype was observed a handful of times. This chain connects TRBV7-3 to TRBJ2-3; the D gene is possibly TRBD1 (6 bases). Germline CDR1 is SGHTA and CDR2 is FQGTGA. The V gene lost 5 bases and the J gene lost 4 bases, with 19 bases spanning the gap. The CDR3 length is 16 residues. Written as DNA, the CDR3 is TGTGCCAGCAGCCCGAAAACAGGGATTAGCGCAGATACGCAGTATTTT. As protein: CASSPKTGISADTQYF.

The CDR3 region has the DNA TGTGCCAGCAGCTTAGATAGGGATCGGTACGAGCAGTACTTC. Translating gives CASSLDRDRYEQYF. The V and J genes are TRBV7-2 and TRBJ2-7; D call uncertain. Germline CDR1 reads SGHTA; CDR2 reads FQGNSA. Trimming pared 1 base from V and 4 bases from J, leaving 11 bases between. This CDR3 comprises 14 residues.

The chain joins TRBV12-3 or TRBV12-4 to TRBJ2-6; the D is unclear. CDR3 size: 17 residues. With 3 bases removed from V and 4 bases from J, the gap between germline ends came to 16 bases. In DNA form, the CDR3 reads TGTGCCAGCAGTTTTGGGCAGCTCCACCCAGGGGCCAACGTCCTGACTTTC. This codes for CASSFGQLHPGANVLTF.

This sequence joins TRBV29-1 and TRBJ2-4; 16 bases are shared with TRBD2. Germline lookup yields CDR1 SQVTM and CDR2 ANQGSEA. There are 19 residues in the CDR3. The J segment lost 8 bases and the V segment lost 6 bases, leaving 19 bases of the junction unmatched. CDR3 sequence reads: CSVRPGLAGGPSRDHIQYF. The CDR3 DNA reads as TGCAGCGTCCGACCGGGACTAGCGGGAGGGCCCTCCAGAGACCACATTCAGTACTTC.

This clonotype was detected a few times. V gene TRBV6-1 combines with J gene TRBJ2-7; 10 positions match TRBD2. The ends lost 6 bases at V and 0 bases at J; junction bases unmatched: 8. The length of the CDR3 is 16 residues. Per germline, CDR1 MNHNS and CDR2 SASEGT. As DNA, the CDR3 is TGTGCCAGCAGCCGGGGACTAGCGCCTAGCTCCTACGAGCAGTACTTC. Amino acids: CASSRGLAPSSYEQYF.

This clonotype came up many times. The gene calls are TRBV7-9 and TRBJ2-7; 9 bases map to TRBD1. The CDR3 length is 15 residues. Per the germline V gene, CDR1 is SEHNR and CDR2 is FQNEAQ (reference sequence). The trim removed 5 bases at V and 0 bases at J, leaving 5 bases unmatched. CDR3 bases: TGTGCCAGCAGCCCCGGGACAGGGAGCTCCTACGAGCAGTACTTC. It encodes CASSPGTGSSYEQYF.

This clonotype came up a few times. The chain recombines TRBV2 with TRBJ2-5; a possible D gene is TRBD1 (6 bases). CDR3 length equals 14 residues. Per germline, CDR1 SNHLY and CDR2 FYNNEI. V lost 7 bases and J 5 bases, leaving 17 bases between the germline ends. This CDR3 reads CASKLRTVGETQYF. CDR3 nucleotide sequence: TGTGCCAGCAAATTAAGGACAGTGGGCGAGACCCAGTACTTC. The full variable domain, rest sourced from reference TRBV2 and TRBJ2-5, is EPEVTQTPSHQVTQMGQEVILRCVPISNHLYFYWYRQILGQKVEFLVSFYNNEISEKSEIFDDQFSVERPDGSNFTLKIRSTKLEDSAMYFCASKLRTVGETQYFGPGTRLLVL.

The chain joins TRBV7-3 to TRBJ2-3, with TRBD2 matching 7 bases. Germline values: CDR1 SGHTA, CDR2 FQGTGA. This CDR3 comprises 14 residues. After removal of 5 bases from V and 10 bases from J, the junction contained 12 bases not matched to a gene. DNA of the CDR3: TGTGCCAGCAGCCGCGGACTAGAAACCCCTCCGCAGTATTTT. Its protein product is CASSRGLETPPQYF. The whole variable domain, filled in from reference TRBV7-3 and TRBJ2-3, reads GAGVSQTPSNKVTEKGKYVELRCDPISGHTALYWYRQSLGQGPEFLIYFQGTGAADDSGLPNDRFFAVRPEGSVSTLKIQRTERGDSAVYLCASSRGLETPPQYFGPGTRLTVL.

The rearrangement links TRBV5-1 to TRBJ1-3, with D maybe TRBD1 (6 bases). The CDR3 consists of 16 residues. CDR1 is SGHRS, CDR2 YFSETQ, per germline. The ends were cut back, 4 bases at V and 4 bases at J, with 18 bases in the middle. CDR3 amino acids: CASSPQTGTKGNTIYF. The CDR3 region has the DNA TGCGCCAGCAGCCCGCAAACCGGGACAAAAGGAAACACCATATATTTT. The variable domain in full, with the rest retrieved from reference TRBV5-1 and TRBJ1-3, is KAGVTQTPRYLIKTRGQQVTLSCSPISGHRSVSWYQQTPGQGLQFLFEYFSETQRNKGNFPGRFSGRQFSNSRSEMNVSTLELGDSALYLCASSPQTGTKGNTIYFGEGSWLTVV.

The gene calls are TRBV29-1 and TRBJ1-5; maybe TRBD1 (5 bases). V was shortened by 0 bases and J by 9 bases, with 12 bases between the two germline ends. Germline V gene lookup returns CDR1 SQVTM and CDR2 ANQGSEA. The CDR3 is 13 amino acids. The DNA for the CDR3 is TGCAGCGTTGAAGAAGGGCAGGGCAGGCCCCAGCATTTT. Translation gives CSVEEGQGRPQHF.